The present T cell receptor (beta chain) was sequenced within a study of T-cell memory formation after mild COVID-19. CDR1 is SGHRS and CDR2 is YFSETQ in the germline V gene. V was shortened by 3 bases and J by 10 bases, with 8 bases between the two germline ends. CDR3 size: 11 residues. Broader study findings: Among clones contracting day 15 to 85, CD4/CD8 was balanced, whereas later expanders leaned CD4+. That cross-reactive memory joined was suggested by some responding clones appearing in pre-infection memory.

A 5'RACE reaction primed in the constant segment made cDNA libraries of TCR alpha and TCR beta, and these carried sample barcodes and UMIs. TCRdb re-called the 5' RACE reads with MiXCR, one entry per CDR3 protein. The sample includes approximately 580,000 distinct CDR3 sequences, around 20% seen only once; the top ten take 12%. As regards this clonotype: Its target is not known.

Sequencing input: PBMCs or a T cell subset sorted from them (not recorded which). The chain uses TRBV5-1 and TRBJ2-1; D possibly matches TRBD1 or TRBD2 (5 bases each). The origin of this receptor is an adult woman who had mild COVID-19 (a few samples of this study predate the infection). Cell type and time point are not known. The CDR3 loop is CASSWDLEQFF. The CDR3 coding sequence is TGCGCCAGCAGCTGGGACCTCGAGCAGTTCTTC.